These 23 T cell receptor beta chains originate from one sample sequenced in a study of cytomegalovirus exposure and HLA in healthy donors. Sequencing used immunoSEQ multiplex PCR; TCRdb keeps in-frame clones, though not all of them. The repertoire holds 220,000 or so clones, with 85% to 95% as singletons. The sample was PBMCs. Source of these receptors: a woman under 30 in good health and CMV-seronegative.

The chain employs TRBV14 and TRBJ2-7; the match to TRBD2 covers 9 bases. After removal of 5 bases from V and 2 bases from J, the junction contained 7 bases not matched to a gene. The germline V gene has CDR1 SGHDN and CDR2 FVKESK. The CDR3 consists of 15 residues. The CDR3 reads CASSLGTSRAYEQYF. CDR3 sequence (DNA): TGTGCCAGCAGCTTGGGGACTAGCCGAGCCTACGAGCAGTACTTC.

The chain links TRBV19 to TRBJ1-1; D uncertain. CDR1 and CDR2 from the germline V gene are LNHDA and SQIVND (reference sequence). V lost 7 bases and J lost 6, with 12 bases in between. The CDR3 is made up of 12 amino acids. The CDR3 reads CASTRGGAEAFF. In DNA form, the CDR3 reads TGTGCCAGTACTCGGGGAGGCGCTGAAGCTTTCTTT.

The chain combines TRBV4-2 with TRBJ2-1; 7 bases fit TRBD2. The CDR3 spans 15 residues. The germline gives CDR1 LGHNA, CDR2 YNFKEQ. V shed 0 bases and J 9 bases; nucleotides not matched to a gene: 8. The CDR3 DNA reads TGTGCCAGCAGCCAAGAAGCGGGACTAACGGCTGAGCAGTTCTTC. As protein: CASSQEAGLTAEQFF.

The V gene is TRBV23-1, the J gene TRBJ2-7; D remains unclear. TRBV23-1 is an open reading frame whose function is uncertain. CDR3 length: 20 amino acids. V lost 3 bases and J lost 4, with 31 bases in between. The CDR3 sequence: CASSHDVSLGIPIFGYEQYF. CDR3 DNA: TGCGCCAGCAGTCACGATGTATCCCTTGGCATACCCATTTTCGGGTACGAGCAGTACTTC.

The chain is built from TRBV28 and TRBJ1-2, with D perhaps TRBD1 (6 bases). The CDR3 totals 13 residues. In germline, CDR1 is MDHEN, CDR2 SYDVKM. Between the trimmed V and J ends, which lost 5 bases and 7 bases, there was a span of 14 bases. CDR3 loop: CASSRPGAGGYTF. The CDR3, as DNA: TGTGCCAGCAGTCGGCCAGGGGCGGGTGGCTACACCTTC.

This rearrangement joins TRBV5-4 to TRBJ2-7; the match to TRBD2 covers 9 bases. Looked up from germline, CDR1 is SGHNT and CDR2 is YYREEE (reference sequence). The CDR3 has 19 amino acids. The V and J ends lost 0 bases and 2 bases, in that order; junction bases with no gene match: 15. CDR3 residues: CASSLGAGGGRGRAYEQYF. The CDR3 DNA sequence: TGTGCCAGCAGCTTGGGAGCCGGTGGCGGGAGGGGGAGGGCCTACGAGCAGTACTTC.

The chain links TRBV27 to TRBJ2-1; TRBD1 aligns across 8 bases. The CDR3 spans 22 residues. Per germline, CDR1 MNHEY and CDR2 SMNVEV (reference sequence). J gave up 0 bases and V 6 bases, and 25 bases lay outside the gene matches. The chain's CDR3 is CASSRPISGTGSSFSSYNEQFF. CDR3 bases: TGTGCCAGCAGCCGGCCGATTTCTGGGACAGGCTCCTCCTTCAGCTCCTACAATGAGCAGTTCTTC.

The V gene is TRBV10-3, the J gene TRBJ1-6, with 7 bases that match TRBD1. This CDR3 region has 13 residues. The V segment lost 11 bases and the J segment 7 bases; nucleotides outside the gene matches: 8. Germline V gene lookup returns CDR1 ENHRY and CDR2 SYGVKD. The CDR3 loop is CAVTGDPNSPLHF. As DNA, the CDR3 is TGTGCCGTCACAGGGGATCCGAATTCACCCCTCCACTTT.

CDR3 DNA sequence: TGTGCCAGCGGACCTTCGTGGCAGGGCCATTATGGCTACACCTTC. Its translation: CASGPSWQGHYGYTF. The rearrangement uses TRBV28 and TRBJ1-2, with a weak D call TRBD1 (5 bases). Germline CDR1 is MDHEN and CDR2 is SYDVKM. V lost 8 bases and J 5 bases, leaving 21 bases between the germline ends. The CDR3 length is 15 residues.

In this sample, this clone turned up once. The CDR3 bases are TGCAGCGTTGACCCCGACAGGGGCGCGAGACTAGCGGTGGTATTAGCCAAAAACATTCAGTACTTC. Protein sequence: CSVDPDRGARLAVVLAKNIQYF. The V call is TRBV29-1, the J call TRBJ2-4; tentatively, D is TRBD2 (9 bases). CDR1 and CDR2 (germline): SQVTM, ANQGSEA. The CDR3 is 22 residues long. V lost 3 bases and J lost 0, with 33 bases in between.

The CDR3 DNA is TGTGCCAGCAGCGTAGTAGGGACAGGGTCTCACGAGCAGTACTTC. It specifies CASSVVGTGSHEQYF. The chain couples TRBV9 to TRBJ2-7; the match to TRBD1 covers 9 bases. With V trimmed by 0 bases and J by 5 bases, 6 bases remained unmatched. CDR1 SGDLS and CDR2 YYNGEE come from the germline V gene. The CDR3 sequence is 15 residues long.

The chain links TRBV10-2 to TRBJ2-2; 8 bases are a match to TRBD1. Trimming took 9 bases from V and 4 from J; bases not matched to a gene: 13. Germline V lookup: CDR1 WSHSY, CDR2 SAAADI. The CDR3 sequence is 16 residues long. The chain's CDR3 is CASTPGQGAGTGELFF. For the CDR3, the DNA is TGCGCCAGTACTCCTGGGCAGGGGGCGGGCACCGGGGAGCTGTTTTTT.

A note on this clone: Other DNA sequences within the sample encode an identical CDR3. This chain links TRBV19 with TRBJ1-6, with D uncertain. V lost 3 bases to trimming and J lost 0 bases, with 6 bases between them. This CDR3 spans 15 amino acids. CDR1 LNHDA and CDR2 SQIVND come from the germline V gene (reference sequence). The CDR3 bases are TGTGCCAGTAGTATCGGGAGCTCCTATAATTCACCCCTCCACTTT. Translation gives CASSIGSSYNSPLHF. The whole variable domain, filled in from reference TRBV19 and TRBJ1-6, reads DGGITQSPKYLFRKEGQNVTLSCEQNLNHDAMYWYRQDPGQGLRLIYYSQIVNDFQKGDIAEGYSVSREKKESFPLTVTSAQKNPTAFYLCASSIGSSYNSPLHFGNGTRLTVT.

J is TRBJ2-7 and V is TRBV2; D perhaps matches TRBD1 (6 bases). Per germline, CDR1 SNHLY and CDR2 FYNNEI. The CDR3 contains 13 residues. V was shortened by 8 bases and J by 11 bases, with 22 bases between the two germline ends. The CDR3 region is CASGLRGSQDEYF. The DNA for the CDR3 is TGTGCCAGCGGACTTAGGGGGAGCCAAGACGAGTACTTC.

This chain joins TRBV27 and TRBJ1-4, with D uncertain. The CDR3 is made up of 16 amino acids. Trimming took 6 bases from V and 0 from J, leaving 14 bases between them. CDR1 and CDR2 from the germline V gene are MNHEY and SMNVEV (reference sequence). CDR3 in amino acids: CASSSRSTATNEKLFF. CDR3 bases: TGTGCCAGCAGCTCGCGAAGCACTGCAACTAATGAAAAACTGTTTTTT.

This clone was picked up a small number of times. CDR3 DNA: TGTGCCACCAGCGCCTTCTGGACAGTTACCTATGGCTACACCTTC. Translated: CATSAFWTVTYGYTF. The V gene is TRBV15, the J gene TRBJ1-2, with D perhaps matching TRBD1 (6 bases). The germline V gene has CDR1 LNHNV and CDR2 YYDKDF (reference sequence). Trimming cost V 5 bases and J 4 bases, with 17 bases left between them. There are 15 residues in the CDR3.

The chain recombines TRBV19 with TRBJ2-7; D is perhaps TRBD1 (6 bases). The CDR3 sequence is 15 residues long. Germline loops: CDR1 LNHDA, CDR2 SQIVND (reference sequence). The ends were cut back, 8 bases at V and 0 bases at J, with 17 bases in the middle. The CDR3 loop is CASSEGDTHSYEQYF. DNA for the CDR3: TGTGCCAGTTCCGAGGGGGACACACACTCCTACGAGCAGTACTTC.

The rearrangement links TRBV28 to TRBJ2-1; 10 bases agree with TRBD2. CDR1 is MDHEN, CDR2 SYDVKM, per germline. The J segment lost 5 bases and the V segment lost 6 bases, leaving 7 bases of the junction unmatched. The CDR3 totals 15 residues. The CDR3 loop reads CASSPAGGVDNEQFF. The CDR3 region has the DNA TGTGCCAGCAGCCCAGCGGGAGGGGTTGACAATGAGCAGTTCTTC.

The gene calls are TRBV30 and TRBJ1-4, with 7 nucleotides matching TRBD1. This CDR3 is built from 13 residues. CDR1 is GTSNPN and CDR2 is SVGIG in the germline V gene (reference sequence). The V and J ends lost 6 bases and 8 bases, in that order; junction bases with no gene match: 9. The CDR3 DNA sequence: TGTGCCTGTACAGGGGCTGCTCCAGAAAAACTGTTTTTT. Residues: CACTGAAPEKLFF.

The chain couples TRBV5-4 to TRBJ2-7; a possible D gene is TRBD1 (5 bases). This CDR3 has 16 amino acids. V was clipped by 0 bases and J by 0 bases, with 13 bases between them. CDR1 is SGHNT, CDR2 YYREEE, per germline (reference sequence). CDR3 in amino acids: CASSLAGFSSSYEQYF. The CDR3 coding sequence is TGTGCCAGCAGCTTGGCAGGGTTTTCGAGCTCCTACGAGCAGTACTTC.

The CDR3 DNA follows: TGTGCCAGCAGTTACGCAGGGACAGGGGTTCTCGAGCAGTACTTC. Amino acids: CASSYAGTGVLEQYF. The genes are TRBV6-5 and TRBJ2-7; 10 bases match TRBD1. Germline-derived CDR1 and CDR2 are MNHEY and SVGAGI. The trim removed 2 bases at V and 6 bases at J, leaving 7 bases unmatched. This CDR3 is 15 amino acids long.

The genes are TRBV7-2 and TRBJ2-4, with D maybe TRBD2 (5 bases). The CDR3 is made up of 13 amino acids. CDR1 is SGHTA and CDR2 is FQGNSA in the germline V gene. V dropped 3 bases and J dropped 6 bases, with 9 bases sitting between them. The CDR3 spells CASSFSLANIQYF. CDR3 bases: TGTGCCAGCAGCTTCTCGCTAGCAAACATTCAGTACTTC.

The chain uses TRBV6-6 and TRBJ1-5, with TRBD1 matching over 7 bases. The CDR3 contains 14 residues. CDR1 is MNHNY, CDR2 SVGAGI, per germline (reference sequence). The J segment lost 7 bases and the V segment lost 7 bases, leaving 10 bases of the junction unmatched. The CDR3 sequence is CASTRQGMDQPQHF. The CDR3 bases are TGTGCCAGCACCCGACAGGGAATGGACCAGCCCCAGCATTTT.